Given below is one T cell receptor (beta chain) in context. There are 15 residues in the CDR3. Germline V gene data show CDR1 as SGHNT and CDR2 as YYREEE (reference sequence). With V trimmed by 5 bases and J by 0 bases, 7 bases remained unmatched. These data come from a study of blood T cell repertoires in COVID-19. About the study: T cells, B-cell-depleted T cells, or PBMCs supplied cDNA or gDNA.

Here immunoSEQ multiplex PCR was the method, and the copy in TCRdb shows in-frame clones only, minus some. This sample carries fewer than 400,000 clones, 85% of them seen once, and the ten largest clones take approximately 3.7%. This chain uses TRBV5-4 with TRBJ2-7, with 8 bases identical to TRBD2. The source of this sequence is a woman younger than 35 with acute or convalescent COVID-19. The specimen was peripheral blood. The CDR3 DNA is TGTGCCAGCAGTATAACTAGCGGCAGCTCCTACGAGCAGTACTTC. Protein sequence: CASSITSGSSYEQYF.